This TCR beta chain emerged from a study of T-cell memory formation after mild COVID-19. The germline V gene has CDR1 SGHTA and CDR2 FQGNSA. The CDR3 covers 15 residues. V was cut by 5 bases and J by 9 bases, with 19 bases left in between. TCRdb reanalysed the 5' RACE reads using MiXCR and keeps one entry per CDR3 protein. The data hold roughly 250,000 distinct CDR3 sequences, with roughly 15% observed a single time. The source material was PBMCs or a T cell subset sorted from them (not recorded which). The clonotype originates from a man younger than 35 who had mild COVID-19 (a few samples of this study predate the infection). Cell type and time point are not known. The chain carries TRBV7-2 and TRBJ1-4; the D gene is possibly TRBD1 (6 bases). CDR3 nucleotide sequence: TGTGCCAGCAGCCCTACTCCCAGGGGTAGTAAAAAACTGTTTTTT. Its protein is CASSPTPRGSKKLFF.